This is a list of T cell receptor beta chains from one sample in a study of cytotoxic CD8 clonotypes in ibrutinib-treated CLL. Assay: immunoSEQ multiplex PCR; the TCRdb copy retains only in-frame clones and omits some. Here the sample spans just over 200,000 clones, just under 80% being singletons. The sample was PBMCs, taken after 12 months of ibrutinib treatment. The receptors stem from a human donor with chronic lymphocytic leukemia. The CDR3 runs from the conserved cysteine through the conserved F or W. Fields, in order: V gene, clone size, D gene, J gene, CDR3 DNA, CDR3 protein. A D gene is named only where the DNA matches it firmly. A row's size may be missing; if present it is once, few, many or a size class.

TRBV18	.	TRBD1	TRBJ2-5	TGTGCCAGCTCACCTGGACAGGGCGAGACCCAGTACTTC	CASSPGQGETQYF
TRBV5-1	.	.	TRBJ1-1	TGCGCCAGCAGCTCTACAGACTCGAACACTGAAGCTTTCTTT	CASSSTDSNTEAFF
TRBV9	.	.	TRBJ2-3	TGTGCCAGCAGCATCCTACCGGGGGAGTCCACAGATACGCAGTATTTT	CASSILPGESTDTQYF
TRBV29-1	once	TRBD2	TRBJ2-3	TGCAGCGTCCTAAGGCGGGGGGCCTCCCCAGATACGCAGTATTTT	CSVLRRGASPDTQYF
TRBV4-1	.	TRBD1	TRBJ2-7	TGCGCCAGCAGCCCCCAGTTGACAGGGAGATTCTACGAGCAGTACTTC	CASSPQLTGRFYEQYF
TRBV6-1	.	.	TRBJ1-5	TGTGCCAGCAGTGAAAGGTCAGACAATCAGCCCCAGCATTTT	CASSERSDNQPQHF
TRBV6-5	.	.	TRBJ1-6	TGTGCCAGCAGTGAGGACGGAAGAAATTCACCCCTCCACTTT	CASSEDGRNSPLHF
TRBV11-2	once	TRBD2	TRBJ2-5	TGTGCCAGCAGCTTAGAGCCGGGAGGCCGAGAGACCCAGTACTTC	CASSLEPGGRETQYF
TRBV7-2	.	.	TRBJ2-5	TGTGCCAGCAGCTTAGTAGAGACCCAGTACTTC	CASSLVETQYF
TRBV27	.	TRBD2	TRBJ2-7	TGTGCCAGCAGTCCTGGGGTCGGGCTAGCGGGCTCCTACGAGCAGTACTTC	CASSPGVGLAGSYEQYF
TRBV11-2	few	.	TRBJ2-3	TGTGCCAGCAGCTCCCCCGGCCCAGATACGCAGTATTTT	CASSSPGPDTQYF
TRBV9	.	.	TRBJ1-5	TGTGCCAGCAGCGTAGGGGCAGTCCAGGGCCAGCCCCAGCATTTT	CASSVGAVQGQPQHF
TRBV27	.	.	TRBJ1-6	TGTGCCAGCAGGTCGGACGGGTCTGGTAATTCACCCCTCCACTTT	CASRSDGSGNSPLHF
TRBV11-2	.	TRBD2	TRBJ2-3	TGTGCCAGCAGACGAGCGGGGGGGCCACATACGCAGTATTTT	CASRRAGGPHTQYF
TRBV9	.	TRBD2	TRBJ2-1	TGTGCCAGCAGCGTAACAACTAGCGGGAGGTACAATGAGCAGTTCTTC	CASSVTTSGRYNEQFF
TRBV18	.	.	TRBJ2-3	TGTGCCAGCTCCCGCGGGTCGTCGCGGGCAGATACGCAGTATTTT	CASSRGSSRADTQYF
TRBV6-1	.	.	TRBJ1-2	TGTGCCAGCGGCAGGGAGAAGCTTAACTATGGCTACACCTTC	CASGREKLNYGYTF
TRBV6-5	.	TRBD1	TRBJ2-7	TGTGCCACCCGGGACAGGTTCTACGAGCAGTACTTC	CATRDRFYEQYF
TRBV28	.	.	TRBJ2-7	TGTGCCAGCAGTTTATTAGAGGCAGGGGTAAGGTACGAGCAGTACTTC	CASSLLEAGVRYEQYF
TRBV28	.	.	TRBJ2-7	TGTGCCAGCAGTTTACGACCGGACAGCTCCTACGAGCAGTACTTC	CASSLRPDSSYEQYF
TRBV7-9	.	.	TRBJ2-5	TGTGCCAGCAGCTTAGATTTTGTGTCTGAAGAGACCCAGTACTTC	CASSLDFVSEETQYF
TRBV19	.	.	TRBJ2-2	TGTGCCAGTAGTATACAGAACACCGGGGAGCTGTTTTTT	CASSIQNTGELFF
TRBV4-2	.	TRBD1	TRBJ2-7	TGTGCCAGCAGCCAAGATATATTGGGACAGAACTACGAGCAGTACTTC	CASSQDILGQNYEQYF
TRBV7-9	.	.	TRBJ1-4	TGTGCCAGCAGCTCCGAGCAGAATGAAAAACTGTTTTTT	CASSSEQNEKLFF
TRBV2	.	TRBD1	TRBJ2-7	TGTGCCAGCAGGGGGACAGGGAGCTCCTACGAGCAGTACTTC	CASRGTGSSYEQYF
TRBV7-9	.	TRBD2	TRBJ2-7	TGTGCCAGCAGCGACCCGGCCGCGGGGGGCGCTTCGTACGAGCAGTACTTC	CASSDPAAGGASYEQYF
TRBV7-3	once	TRBD2	TRBJ2-3	TGTGCCAGCAGCTCCGCTAGCGGGGGGGCCACAGATACGCAGTATTTT	CASSSASGGATDTQYF
TRBV18	.	.	TRBJ1-2	TGTGCCAGCTCACCGCAGGACGGCCGGGACGGCTACACCTTC	CASSPQDGRDGYTF
TRBV10-3	.	.	TRBJ1-5	TGTGCCATCAGTGAGTCGGGGGGGGCCTTGAGCAATCAGCCCCAGCATTTT	CAISESGGALSNQPQHF
TRBV5-1	.	TRBD2	TRBJ2-7	TGCGCCAGCAGCCATACTAGCGGAGTGTACGAGCAGTACTTC	CASSHTSGVYEQYF
TRBV6-1	.	.	TRBJ1-2	TGTGCCAGCAGTGAAGCGGGAATTAACTATGGCTACACCTTC	CASSEAGINYGYTF
TRBV6-1	few	.	TRBJ2-1	TGTGCCAGCAAGCGAGGCAGGCCCCTGTACGATGAGCAGTTCTTC	CASKRGRPLYDEQFF
TRBV6-5	.	.	TRBJ1-2	TGTGCCAGCAGCCGTGGACTCCTATACTATGGCTACACCTTC	CASSRGLLYYGYTF
TRBV6-1	.	.	TRBJ1-5	TGTGCCAGCAGTGATGGACACCATAGCAATCAGCCCCAGCATTTT	CASSDGHHSNQPQHF
TRBV18	.	.	TRBJ1-4	TGTGCCAGCTCACCTCGGGGAGATGAAAAACTGTTTTTT	CASSPRGDEKLFF
TRBV6-5	.	.	TRBJ2-7	TGTGCCAGCAGTTACTCGACCACAGGGTTTGGCTACGAGCAGTACTTC	CASSYSTTGFGYEQYF
TRBV5-8	.	TRBD1	TRBJ2-2	TGTGCCAGCAGCCCCGGCCATGACAGGGGGACCGGGGAGCTGTTTTTT	CASSPGHDRGTGELFF
TRBV6-5	.	.	TRBJ2-7	TGTGCCAGCGGTGCACTCCACGAGCAGTACTTC	CASGALHEQYF
TRBV27	.	.	TRBJ2-3	TGTGCCAGCAGCTGGGTTGGGTGGGATACGCAGTATTTT	CASSWVGWDTQYF
TRBV4-1	.	TRBD1	TRBJ2-7	TGCGCCAGCAGCCAAGATGGTAGGACAGGGGGCTACGAGCAGTACTTC	CASSQDGRTGGYEQYF
TRBV7-8	.	TRBD2	TRBJ2-1	TGTGCCAGCAGCTTGAGTTCCCCAACGGGAGGGTTTTACAATGAGCAGTTCTTC	CASSLSSPTGGFYNEQFF